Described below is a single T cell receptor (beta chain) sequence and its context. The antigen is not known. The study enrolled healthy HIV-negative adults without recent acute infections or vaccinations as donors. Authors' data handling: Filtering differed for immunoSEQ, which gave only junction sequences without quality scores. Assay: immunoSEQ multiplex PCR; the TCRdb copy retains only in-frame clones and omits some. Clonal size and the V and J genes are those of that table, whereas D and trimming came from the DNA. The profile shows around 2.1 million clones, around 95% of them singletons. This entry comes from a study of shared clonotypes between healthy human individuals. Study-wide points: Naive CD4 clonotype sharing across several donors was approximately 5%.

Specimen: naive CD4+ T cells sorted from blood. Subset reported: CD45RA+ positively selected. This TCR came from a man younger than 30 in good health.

This CDR3 reads CASSESMRVGRFF. The CDR3 DNA reads TGCGCCAGCAGTGAGTCCATGAGGGTGGGTCGGTTCTTC. The chain joins TRBV10-2 to TRBJ2-1; TRBD2 might be the D (5 bases). The CDR3 has 13 amino acids. Per the germline V gene, CDR1 is WSHSY and CDR2 is SAAADI. V lost 0 bases and J 15 bases, leaving 15 bases between the germline ends.